What follows are 16 T cell receptor beta chains derived from one specimen sequenced in a study of Graves' ophthalmopathy and Graves' hyperthyroidism. TCR beta CDR3 amplification used RNA transcripts. A first-round RT-PCR used HTBI primers, followed by a second-round multiplex PCR. TCRdb recomputed calls from the multiplex PCR reads with MiXCR, one row per CDR3 protein. The table has 650,000 to 900,000 distinct CDR3 sequences, 40% seen once. Sequencing was done on a sample of peripheral blood. These TCRs come from an adult man with Graves' ophthalmopathy.

This clonotype was counted many times. The chain is built from TRBV29-1 and TRBJ2-7, with 8 bases that match TRBD2. The CDR3 totals 14 residues. V was clipped by 5 bases and J by 2 bases; unmatched bases: 8. Germline V gene sequence: CDR1 SQVTM, CDR2 ANQGSEA. CDR3 region: CSVWGPAGAYEQYF. The DNA for the CDR3 is TGCAGCGTTTGGGGGCCAGCGGGGGCCTACGAGCAGTACTTC.

The sample holds many counts of this clonotype. The chain combines TRBV20-1 with TRBJ2-7; D not resolved. Germline CDR1 reads DFQATT; CDR2 reads SNEGSKA (reference sequence). This CDR3 is built from 14 residues. V lost 1 base to trimming and J lost 3 bases, with 13 bases between them. Here the CDR3 DNA reads TGCAGTGCTAGAGTTTTAGGGCTCGGCTACGAGCAGTACTTC. Amino acid sequence: CSARVLGLGYEQYF.

This clonotype was detected once. The rearrangement joins TRBV7-8 to TRBJ2-5; 10 bases map to TRBD1. TRBJ2-1 explains the end of the DNA better; the J call may be wrong. The CDR3 length is 13 residues. Germline V gene sequence: CDR1 SGHVS, CDR2 FQNEAQ. CDR3: CASSSLTGGAQFF. For the CDR3, the DNA is TGTGCCAGCAGCTCTTTGACAGGGGGCGCGCAGTTCTTC.

Comment on this clonotype: A much more abundant neighbour one base away suggests this may be a read error. J is TRBJ2-5 and V is TRBV20-1, with D possibly TRBD1 on 6 matching bases. CDR3 length: 12 amino acids. The V gene's germline CDR1 is DFQATT and CDR2 SNEGSKA (reference sequence). V lost 4 bases and J lost 5, with 11 bases in between. The CDR3 DNA is TGCAGTGCTAATAACAGGGTGGAGACCCAGTACTTC. It is translated as CSANNRVETQYF.

In this sample, this clonotype turned up many times. The chain employs TRBV29-1 and TRBJ2-5, with a tentative D call TRBD2 (6 bases). The CDR3 loop spans 15 amino acids. Germline assignment: CDR1 SQVTM and CDR2 ANQGSEA. V was shortened by 4 bases and J by 5 bases, with 20 bases between the two germline ends. The chain's CDR3 is CSVVGGRGGVETQYF. CDR3 nucleotides: TGCAGCGTTGTGGGGGGTCGGGGCGGTGTGGAGACCCAGTACTTC. The variable domain in full, completed from reference TRBV29-1 and TRBJ2-5, reads SAVISQKPSRDICQRGTSLTIQCQVDSQVTMMFWYRQQPGQSLTLIATANQGSEATYESGFVIDKFPISRPNLTFSTLTVSNMSPEDSSIYLCSVVGGRGGVETQYFGPGTRLLVL.

This rearrangement joins TRBV5-4 to TRBJ2-5, with TRBD2 identical over 7 bases. The CDR3 covers 15 residues. Germline trimming cut 2 bases from V and 5 bases from J; bases unmatched to any gene: 9. The germline gives CDR1 SGHNT, CDR2 YYREEE (reference sequence). The CDR3 here is CASSFRGGSGETQYF. The DNA of the CDR3 is TGTGCCAGCAGCTTTAGGGGAGGGTCGGGGGAGACCCAGTACTTC.

The table lists this clonotype with many counts. The chain couples TRBV2 to TRBJ1-5, with 9 bases fitting TRBD1. V lost 4 bases, J lost 2 bases, and 3 bases stayed unmatched. This CDR3 has 15 amino acids. Germline V gene lookup returns CDR1 SNHLY and CDR2 FYNNEI. The CDR3 region is CASSVRDRGNQPQHF. The CDR3 nucleotides read TGTGCCAGCAGTGTTAGGGACAGGGGCAATCAGCCCCAGCATTTT.

The rearrangement links TRBV29-1 to TRBJ1-4; D may be TRBD1 (6 bases). Germline V gene sequence: CDR1 SQVTM, CDR2 ANQGSEA. Trimming took off 0 bases at V and 3 bases at J, with 11 bases between the two ends. The CDR3 consists of 15 residues. In DNA form, the CDR3 reads TGCAGCGTTGAAGATGAAGGGGGGGCTAATGAAAAACTGTTTTTT. Amino acids: CSVEDEGGANEKLFF. Full variable domain (missing parts from reference TRBV29-1 and TRBJ1-4): SAVISQKPSRDICQRGTSLTIQCQVDSQVTMMFWYRQQPGQSLTLIATANQGSEATYESGFVIDKFPISRPNLTFSTLTVSNMSPEDSSIYLCSVEDEGGANEKLFFGSGTQLSVL.

This clonotype was recorded a few times. The rearrangement joins TRBV25-1 to TRBJ2-2, with D possibly being TRBD1 or TRBD2 (5 bases each). The CDR3 consists of 15 residues. Trimming stripped 5 bases from V and 4 bases from J, with 14 bases between. Germline lookup yields CDR1 MGHDK and CDR2 SYGVNS. The CDR3 DNA sequence: TGTGCCAGCAGTTACTCCGCAGGGAGCACCGGGGAGCTGTTTTTT. Translated: CASSYSAGSTGELFF.

The J gene is TRBJ2-2, the V gene TRBV29-1; no firm D call. The V gene lost 7 bases and the J gene lost 1 base, with 10 bases spanning the gap. The CDR3 loop spans 13 amino acids. Germline CDR1 is SQVTM and CDR2 is ANQGSEA. The DNA of the CDR3 is TGCAGCGCCCAGAAGTTGAACACCGGGGAGCTGTTTTTT. The encoded protein is CSAQKLNTGELFF.

Notes on this clonotype: The junction departs from the called germline gene at one end, perhaps through a read error. The chain uses TRBV25-1 and TRBJ1-2; D may be TRBD1 (6 bases). This CDR3 is built from 15 residues. Germline assignment: CDR1 MGHDK and CDR2 SYGVNS. CDR3 protein: CASSQEETGYYGYTF. The CDR3 coding sequence is TGCGCCAGCAGCCAAGAAGAGACAGGATACTATGGCTACACCTTC.

The chain is built from TRBV11-3 and TRBJ2-2; 12 positions match TRBD2. The germline CDR1 and CDR2 sequences are SGHNT and YENEEA. V lost 6 bases, J lost 4 bases, and 6 bases stayed unmatched. There are 16 residues in the CDR3. As DNA, the CDR3 is TGTGCCAGCAGATCTCTAGCGGGGGGGCGCACCGGGGAGCTGTTTTTT. Its protein product is CASRSLAGGRTGELFF.

There are a few counts of this clonotype. The chain combines TRBV9 with TRBJ2-7, with TRBD1 matching 8 bases. The trim removed 0 bases at V and 5 bases at J, leaving 4 bases unmatched. The CDR3 runs 14 residues. The germline CDR1 and CDR2 sequences are SGDLS and YYNGEE. DNA of the CDR3: TGTGCCAGCAGCGTAGATAGGACAGGGAACGAGCAGTACTTC. It encodes CASSVDRTGNEQYF.

This clonotype was picked up a small number of times. This chain links TRBV10-3 with TRBJ2-7; a possible D gene is TRBD1 (6 bases). Germline V gene sequence: CDR1 ENHRY, CDR2 SYGVKD. This CDR3 comprises 15 residues. V was trimmed by 10 bases and J by 3 bases, leaving 22 bases between them. DNA of the CDR3: TGTGCCAGCGACAGAGGGGCAGGGGCCAGCTACGAGCAGTACTTC. Its protein is CASDRGAGASYEQYF.

This clonotype was observed many times. The junction differs from germline at one of its ends, possibly a read error. The rearrangement uses TRBV10-3 and TRBJ1-5, with 7 bases fitting TRBD1. The germline V gene has CDR1 ENHRY and CDR2 SYGVKD. The CDR3 runs to 13 residues. The CDR3 DNA reads TGTGCCATCGGTGACAGGGAGAATCAGCCCCAGCATTTT. It yields the protein CAIGDRENQPQHF.

In this sample, this clonotype turned up many times. This chain links TRBV7-9 with TRBJ2-2; D not certain. Germline V gene lookup returns CDR1 SEHNR and CDR2 FQNEAQ (reference sequence). The CDR3 is 14 residues long. Trimming left V 3 bases short and J 4 bases short, with 9 bases between. The CDR3 here is CASSLHGSTGELFF. CDR3 coding DNA: TGTGCCAGCAGCTTGCACGGGTCCACCGGGGAGCTGTTTTTT.